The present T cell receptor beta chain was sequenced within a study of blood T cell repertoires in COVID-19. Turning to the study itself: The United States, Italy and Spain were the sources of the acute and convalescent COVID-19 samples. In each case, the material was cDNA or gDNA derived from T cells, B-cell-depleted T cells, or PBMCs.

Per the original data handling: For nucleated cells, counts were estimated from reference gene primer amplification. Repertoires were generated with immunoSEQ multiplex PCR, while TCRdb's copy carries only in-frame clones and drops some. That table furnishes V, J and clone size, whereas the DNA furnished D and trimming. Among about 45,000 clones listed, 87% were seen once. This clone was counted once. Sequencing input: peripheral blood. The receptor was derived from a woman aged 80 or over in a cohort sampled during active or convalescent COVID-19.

The CDR3 region is CASSIGPYQETQYF. DNA of the CDR3: TGTGCCAGTAGTATAGGGCCCTACCAAGAGACCCAGTACTTC. The chain couples TRBV19 to TRBJ2-5; D remains unclear. CDR1 LNHDA and CDR2 SQIVND come from the germline V gene (reference sequence). CDR3 length: 14 amino acids. V was pared by 1 base and J by 0 bases, with 6 bases between.